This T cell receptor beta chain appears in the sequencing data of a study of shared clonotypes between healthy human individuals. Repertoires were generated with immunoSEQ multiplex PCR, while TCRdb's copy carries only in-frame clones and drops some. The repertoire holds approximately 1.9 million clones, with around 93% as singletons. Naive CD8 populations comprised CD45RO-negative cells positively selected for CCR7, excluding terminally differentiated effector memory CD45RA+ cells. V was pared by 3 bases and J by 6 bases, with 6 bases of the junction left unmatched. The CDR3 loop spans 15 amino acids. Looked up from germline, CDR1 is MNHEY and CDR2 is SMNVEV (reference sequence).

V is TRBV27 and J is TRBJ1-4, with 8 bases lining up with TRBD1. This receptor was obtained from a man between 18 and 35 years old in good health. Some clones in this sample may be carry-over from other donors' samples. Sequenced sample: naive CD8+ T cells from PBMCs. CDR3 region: CASSFRQGMYEKLFF. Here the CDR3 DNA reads TGTGCCAGCAGTTTTAGACAGGGGATGTATGAAAAACTGTTTTTT.